Following are 26 T cell receptor beta chains from one sample sequenced in a study of regulatory T cells in long-lasting Graves disease. Time point reported: persistent/refractory GD, antithyroid drugs over 5 years with positive TRAb. Following extraction of RNA from PBMCs, that RNA was used to make the TCR library. CDR3 regions were amplified by Arm-PCR using iRepertoire HTBI primers to build TCR beta libraries. Via MiXCR, TCRdb re-called the multiplex PCR reads, giving one row per CDR3 protein. Here the sample spans hundreds of thousands of distinct CDR3 sequences, less than 25% being singletons. Specimen: peripheral blood mononuclear cells (PBMCs), collected when the disease was refractory, from a patient treated with antithyroid drugs. The source is a female donor with Graves disease.

This clonotype was observed a handful of times. The chain is built from TRBV27 and TRBJ2-4; TRBD1 agrees at 12 bases. V trimming: 6 bases; J trimming: 6 bases; junction bases outside the gene matches: 9. CDR1 is MNHEY, CDR2 SMNVEV, per germline (reference sequence). This CDR3 contains 16 residues. This CDR3 reads CASRGTGGVGGNIQYF. For the CDR3, the DNA is TGTGCCAGCAGGGGGACAGGGGGCGTCGGTGGAAACATTCAGTACTTC.

The V gene is TRBV5-1, the J gene TRBJ2-4; 10 bases are a match to TRBD1. The CDR3 is 14 amino acids. Germline V gene data show CDR1 as SGHRS and CDR2 as YFSETQ. The junction had 1 base not matched to a gene; V was cut back by 5 bases and J by 2 bases. In DNA, the CDR3 is TGCGCCAGCAGGGGACAGGGGTCCAAAAACATTCAGTACTTC. It specifies CASRGQGSKNIQYF. Looking up the rest from reference TRBV5-1 and TRBJ2-4 gives the full variable domain: KAGVTQTPRYLIKTRGQQVTLSCSPISGHRSVSWYQQTPGQGLQFLFEYFSETQRNKGNFPGRFSGRQFSNSRSEMNVSTLELGDSALYLCASRGQGSKNIQYFGAGTRLSVL.

CDR3 protein: CASQTNNQPQHF. CDR3 DNA: TGTGCCAGCCAGACAAACAATCAGCCCCAGCATTTT. This chain uses TRBV2 with TRBJ1-5, with D hard to call. Looked up from germline, CDR1 is SNHLY and CDR2 is FYNNEI. V shed 8 bases and J shed 3 bases, with 8 bases lying between them. The CDR3 spans 12 residues. The full variable domain, with the rest looked up from reference TRBV2 and TRBJ1-5, is EPEVTQTPSHQVTQMGQEVILRCVPISNHLYFYWYRQILGQKVEFLVSFYNNEISEKSEIFDDQFSVERPDGSNFTLKIRSTKLEDSAMYFCASQTNNQPQHFGDGTRLSIL.

The genes are TRBV5-1 and TRBJ1-2; tentatively, D is TRBD1 (5 bases). There are 13 residues in the CDR3. The V end lost 4 bases, the J end lost 4 bases, and 11 bases lay between the germline ends. Germline V gene sequence: CDR1 SGHRS, CDR2 YFSETQ. The CDR3 nucleotides are TGCGCCAGCAGCCAACAGGCGGCCTATGGCTACACCTTC. It yields the protein CASSQQAAYGYTF.

This sequence joins TRBV29-1 and TRBJ2-3; 8 nucleotides align to TRBD1. This CDR3 comprises 15 residues. The V and J ends lost 7 bases and 2 bases, in that order; junction bases with no gene match: 11. Germline V gives CDR1 SQVTM, CDR2 ANQGSEA. DNA for the CDR3: TGCAGCGCCAACGTACAGGGGGGCAACACAGATACGCAGTATTTT. Protein sequence: CSANVQGGNTDTQYF.

With regard to this clonotype: The conserved phenylalanine or tryptophan is not found at the CDR3 terminus, so this likely reflects a read error. As DNA, the CDR3 is TGTGCCAGCAGCATCCCTTCGGCAGGGGGAAATCAGCCCCAGCATCTT. This encodes CASSIPSAGGNQPQHL. The chain couples TRBV6-2 or TRBV6-3 to TRBJ1-5, with 7 nucleotides matching TRBD1. The CDR3 loop spans 16 amino acids. V lost 6 bases to trimming and J lost 4 bases; unmatched junction nucleotides: 12. The germline CDR1 and CDR2 sequences are MNHEY and SVGEGT.

J is TRBJ1-5 and V is TRBV30; the D gene is possibly TRBD1 (5 bases). Germline CDR1 and CDR2: GTSNPN and SVGIG (reference sequence). The CDR3 is 12 amino acids. V was pared by 3 bases and J by 3 bases, with 6 bases between. DNA for the CDR3: TGTGCCTGGAGCAGGGACAATCAGCCCCAGCATTTT. Amino acid sequence: CAWSRDNQPQHF.

The rearrangement links TRBV9 to TRBJ1-6; D not certain. This CDR3 has 15 amino acids. The ends were cut back, 0 bases at V and 6 bases at J, with 10 bases in the middle. Germline CDR1 and CDR2: SGDLS and YYNGEE. The CDR3 sequence is CASSVGWGTNSPLHF. Here the CDR3 DNA reads TGTGCCAGCAGCGTAGGCTGGGGTACTAATTCACCCCTCCACTTT.

This clonotype was recorded at least ten times. J is TRBJ2-7 and V is TRBV20-1; 13 bases are shared with TRBD2. V lost 6 bases and J lost 9; bases outside the gene matches: 8. This CDR3 comprises 13 residues. Germline V gene sequence: CDR1 DFQATT, CDR2 SNEGSKA (reference sequence). DNA of the CDR3: TGCAGTGCAACGAGACTAGCGGGAGGCCTGCAGTACTTC. Translation: CSATRLAGGLQYF.

This clonotype has ten or more counts. This chain links TRBV12-3 or TRBV12-4 with TRBJ1-5; 8 bases match TRBD1. V was pared by 3 bases and J by 5 bases, with 9 bases of the junction left unmatched. The CDR3 covers 16 residues. CDR3 in amino acids: CASSFRRQGNHQPQHF. For the CDR3, the DNA is TGTGCCAGCAGTTTTCGGAGACAGGGGAATCATCAGCCCCAGCATTTT.

This clonotype was counted many times. The chain has TRBV10-3 and TRBJ2-7, with 7 bases that match TRBD1. The germline gives CDR1 ENHRY, CDR2 SYGVKD. J was trimmed by 4 bases and V by 6 bases; bases with no gene match: 3. The CDR3 runs 12 residues. CDR3 protein: CAIRDRWYEQYF. DNA of the CDR3: TGTGCCATCAGGGACAGGTGGTACGAGCAGTACTTC.

The chain carries TRBV10-2 and TRBJ2-4, with TRBD2 identical over 13 bases. V gave up 4 bases and J gave up 4 bases; unmatched junction bases: 10. The CDR3 has 18 amino acids. In germline, CDR1 is WSHSY, CDR2 SAAADI. In DNA form, the CDR3 reads TGCGCCAGCAGTGTAACTAGCGGGAGGGCCGAGGGTAAAAACATTCAGTACTTC. Translating gives CASSVTSGRAEGKNIQYF.

This clonotype was counted many times. V and J are TRBV11-1 and TRBJ2-6, with a weak D call TRBD1 (6 bases). The CDR3 consists of 18 residues. Germline values: CDR1 SGHAT, CDR2 FQDESV (reference sequence). V gave up 5 bases and J gave up 0 bases, with 17 bases separating them. The CDR3 sequence is CASSPGAGRNSGANVLTF. The CDR3 coding sequence is TGTGCCAGCAGCCCAGGGGCAGGACGGAACTCTGGGGCCAACGTCCTGACTTTC.

This clonotype was seen a few times. This chain uses TRBV5-1 with TRBJ1-1; the D is unclear. The V end was cut by 3 bases, the J end by 4 bases, with 16 bases between. Germline V CDR1 and CDR2: SGHRS, YFSETQ. The CDR3 sequence is 15 residues long. In DNA, the CDR3 is TGCGCCAGCAGCTCTCTCAGCCTCCCGTCCACTGAAGCTTTCTTT. Translating it yields CASSSLSLPSTEAFF.

This clonotype has a count of ten or more. The V and J genes are TRBV12-3 or TRBV12-4 and TRBJ1-4; the D gene is possibly TRBD1 (6 bases). Trimming cost V 6 bases and J 12 bases, with 23 bases left between them. The CDR3 has 15 amino acids. Written as DNA, the CDR3 is TGTGCCAGCAGCCAAAAGGGGCAGGGGCTTGCAGAACTGTTTTTT. Protein product: CASSQKGQGLAELFF.

This clonotype was observed at least ten times. The chain employs TRBV20-1 and TRBJ2-5; 11 nucleotides line up with TRBD2. From germline, CDR1 is DFQATT and CDR2 SNEGSKA (reference sequence). Trimming removed 0 bases from V and 5 bases from J; junction bases left unmatched: 11. The CDR3 consists of 17 residues. CDR3 nucleotides: TGCAGTGCTAGAGATAGCGGGAGGGCCGTTAGAATGGAGACCCAGTACTTC. Protein sequence: CSARDSGRAVRMETQYF.

This clonotype showed up just a few times. The chain uses TRBV5-1 and TRBJ1-2; TRBD1 aligns across 11 bases. The length of the CDR3 is 15 residues. In germline, CDR1 is SGHRS, CDR2 YFSETQ. V lost 0 bases and J lost 6; bases outside the gene matches: 4. CDR3 sequence: CASSLAWTGGDGYTF. CDR3 DNA sequence: TGCGCCAGCAGCTTGGCCTGGACAGGGGGCGATGGCTACACCTTC.

This clonotype was recorded many times. This chain links TRBV3-1 with TRBJ1-5, with a weak D call TRBD1 (5 bases). Germline-derived CDR1 and CDR2 are LGHDT and YNNKEL (reference sequence). Trimming left V 4 bases short and J 7 bases short, with 11 bases between. The CDR3 covers 13 residues. The CDR3 spells CASSPRGVQPQHF. CDR3 DNA: TGTGCCAGCAGCCCTCGGGGGGTCCAGCCCCAGCATTTT.

This clonotype was counted many times. V is TRBV11-2 and J is TRBJ2-5; TRBD1 matches 9 bases. In germline, CDR1 is SGHAT, CDR2 FQNNGV. The CDR3 runs 18 residues. V shed 0 bases, J shed 5 bases, and the junction held 13 bases outside the gene matches. The CDR3 sequence: CASSLDVLGTGYSETQYF. As DNA, the CDR3 is TGTGCCAGCAGCTTAGACGTTTTGGGGACAGGGTATTCTGAGACCCAGTACTTC.

This clonotype has at least ten counts. V and J are TRBV15 and TRBJ1-1; no definite D call. The CDR3 totals 13 residues. Germline V gives CDR1 LNHNV, CDR2 YYDKDF (reference sequence). V was clipped by 7 bases and J by 0 bases, with 9 bases between them. The CDR3 protein is CATKGRVNTEAFF. The CDR3 coding sequence is TGTGCCACCAAGGGCAGAGTGAACACTGAAGCTTTCTTT.

The chain uses TRBV27 and TRBJ2-7; 7 bases are a match to TRBD1. With V trimmed by 3 bases and J by 0 bases, 20 bases remained unmatched. Looked up from germline, CDR1 is MNHEY and CDR2 is SMNVEV (reference sequence). This CDR3 has 20 residues. The CDR3 protein is CASSFYPGIRTGSSSYEQYF. CDR3 bases: TGTGCCAGCAGTTTTTACCCAGGGATAAGGACAGGATCAAGCTCCTACGAGCAGTACTTC.

There are many counts of this clonotype. The chain couples TRBV5-6 to TRBJ2-5; 7 bases line up with TRBD2. The trim removed 2 bases at V and 4 bases at J, leaving 8 bases unmatched. The CDR3 is 15 amino acids. Germline-derived CDR1 and CDR2 are SGHDT and YYEEEE. CDR3 bases: TGTGCCAGCAGCTTTATCGGCGGGAGCGGAGAGACCCAGTACTTC. Encoded protein: CASSFIGGSGETQYF.

This clonotype was counted ten times or more. The chain combines TRBV12-3 or TRBV12-4 with TRBJ2-7; 7 bases map to TRBD1. Losses at the gene ends were 2 bases for V and 4 bases for J; bases not matched to a gene: 8. This CDR3 is built from 15 residues. The CDR3 DNA reads as TGTGCCAGCAGTTTAATCGGGACAGTTAATTACGAGCAGTACTTC. It is translated as CASSLIGTVNYEQYF.

This clonotype occurred many times. The rearrangement joins TRBV7-2 to TRBJ1-5; D remains unclear. Germline values: CDR1 SGHTA, CDR2 FQGNSA. The V and J ends lost 5 bases and 0 bases respectively, with 11 bases between them. The CDR3 contains 15 residues. CDR3 amino acids: CASSIDQDSNQPQHF. CDR3 DNA: TGTGCCAGCAGCATAGACCAGGATAGCAATCAGCCCCAGCATTTT.

The J gene is TRBJ2-7, the V gene TRBV20-1; D gene uncertain. CDR3 length equals 13 residues. CDR1 is DFQATT, CDR2 SNEGSKA, per germline (reference sequence). Trimming shortened V by 0 bases and J by 2 bases, and 8 bases separated the two germline ends. The CDR3 loop reads CSARDPDTYEQYF. Here the CDR3 DNA reads TGCAGTGCTAGAGACCCCGACACCTACGAGCAGTACTTC.

This clonotype has ten or more counts. The rearrangement joins TRBV3-1 to TRBJ1-1; D is unresolved. CDR1 is LGHDT and CDR2 is YNNKEL in the germline V gene (reference sequence). V shed 3 bases and J shed 6 bases, with 14 bases lying between them. This CDR3 region has 14 residues. The CDR3 reads CASSQRALGAEAFF. CDR3 DNA: TGTGCCAGCAGCCAGCGGGCCCTTGGGGCTGAAGCTTTCTTT.